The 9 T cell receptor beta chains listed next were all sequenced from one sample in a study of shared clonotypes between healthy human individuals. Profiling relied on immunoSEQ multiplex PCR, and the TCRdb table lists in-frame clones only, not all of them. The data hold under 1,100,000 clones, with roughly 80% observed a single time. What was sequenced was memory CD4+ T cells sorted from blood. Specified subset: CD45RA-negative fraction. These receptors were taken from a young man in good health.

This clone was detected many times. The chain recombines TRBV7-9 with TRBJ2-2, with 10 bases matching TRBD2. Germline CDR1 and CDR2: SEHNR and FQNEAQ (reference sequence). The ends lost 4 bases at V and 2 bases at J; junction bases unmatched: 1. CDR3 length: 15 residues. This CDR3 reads CASSWTSGNTGELFF. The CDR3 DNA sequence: TGTGCCAGCAGCTGGACTAGCGGAAACACCGGGGAGCTGTTTTTT.

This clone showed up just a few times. The DNA of the CDR3 is TGTGCCAGCAGCTTCTCCCGTACTGAAGCTTTCTTT. This translates into CASSFSRTEAFF. The V gene is TRBV11-2, the J gene TRBJ1-1; D is unclear. V shed 3 bases and J shed 5 bases, with 7 bases lying between them. Germline V CDR1 and CDR2: SGHAT, FQNNGV. The CDR3 extends over 12 amino acids.

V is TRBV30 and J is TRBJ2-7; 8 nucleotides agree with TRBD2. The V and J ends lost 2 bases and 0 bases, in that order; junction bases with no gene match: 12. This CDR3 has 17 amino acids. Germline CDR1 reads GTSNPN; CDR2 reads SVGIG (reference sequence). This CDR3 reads CAWSMSGGRVSSYEQYF. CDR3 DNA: TGTGCCTGGAGTATGAGCGGGGGTCGGGTAAGCTCCTACGAGCAGTACTTC.

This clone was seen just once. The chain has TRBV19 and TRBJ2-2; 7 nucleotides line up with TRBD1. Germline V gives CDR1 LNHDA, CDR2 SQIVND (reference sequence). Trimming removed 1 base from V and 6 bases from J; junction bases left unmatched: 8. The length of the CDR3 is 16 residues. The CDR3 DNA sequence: TGTGCCAGTAGTATAGCGACAGGGAGTTTGGCCGGGGAGCTGTTTTTT. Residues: CASSIATGSLAGELFF. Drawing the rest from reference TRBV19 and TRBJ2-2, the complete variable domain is DGGITQSPKYLFRKEGQNVTLSCEQNLNHDAMYWYRQDPGQGLRLIYYSQIVNDFQKGDIAEGYSVSREKKESFPLTVTSAQKNPTAFYLCASSIATGSLAGELFFGEGSRLTVL.

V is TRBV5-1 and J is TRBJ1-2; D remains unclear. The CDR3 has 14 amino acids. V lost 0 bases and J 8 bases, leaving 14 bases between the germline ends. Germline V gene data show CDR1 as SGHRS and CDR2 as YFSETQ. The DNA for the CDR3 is TGCGCCAGCAGCTTGGGCGGAGTCGGGGAAGGCTACACCTTC. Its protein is CASSLGGVGEGYTF.

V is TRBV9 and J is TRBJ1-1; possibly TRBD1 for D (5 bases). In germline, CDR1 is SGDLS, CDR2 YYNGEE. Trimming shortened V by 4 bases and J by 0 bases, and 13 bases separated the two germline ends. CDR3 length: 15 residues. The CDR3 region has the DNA TGTGCCAGCAGCCCCTGGGACCTCATGAACACTGAAGCTTTCTTT. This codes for CASSPWDLMNTEAFF.

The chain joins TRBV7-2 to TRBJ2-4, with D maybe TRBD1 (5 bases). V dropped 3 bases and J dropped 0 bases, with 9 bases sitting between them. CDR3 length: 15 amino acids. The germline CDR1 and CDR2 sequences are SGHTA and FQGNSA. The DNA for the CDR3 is TGTGCCAGCAGCTTCACAGGAATAGCCAAAAACATTCAGTACTTC. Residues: CASSFTGIAKNIQYF.

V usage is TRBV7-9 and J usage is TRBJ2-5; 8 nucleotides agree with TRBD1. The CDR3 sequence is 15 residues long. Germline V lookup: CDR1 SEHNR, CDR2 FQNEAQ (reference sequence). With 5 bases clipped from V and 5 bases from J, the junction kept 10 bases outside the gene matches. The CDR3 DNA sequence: TGTGCCAGCAGCCCGGGCGGACAGGGCCCGGAGACCCAGTACTTC. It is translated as CASSPGGQGPETQYF. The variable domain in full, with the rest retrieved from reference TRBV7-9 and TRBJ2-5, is DTGVSQNPRHKITKRGQNVTFRCDPISEHNRLYWYRQTLGQGPEFLTYFQNEAQLEKSRLLSDRFSAERPKGSFSTLEIQRTEQGDSAMYLCASSPGGQGPETQYFGPGTRLLVL.

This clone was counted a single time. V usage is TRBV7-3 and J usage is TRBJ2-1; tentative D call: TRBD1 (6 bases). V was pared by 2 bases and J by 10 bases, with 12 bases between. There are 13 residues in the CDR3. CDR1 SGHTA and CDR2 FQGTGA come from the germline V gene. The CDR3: CASSLDPQGEQFF. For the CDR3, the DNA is TGTGCCAGCAGCTTAGACCCGCAGGGGGAGCAGTTCTTC.